The clone carrying this T cell receptor beta chain occurred a few times. The germline V gene encodes CDR1 MDHEN and CDR2 SYDVKM. V was clipped by 6 bases and J by 2 bases, with 16 bases between them. The CDR3 length is 15 residues. The sample belongs to a study of T-cell reconstitution after alpha-beta-depleted transplantation in children. The library targeted TCRbeta and was prepared with unique molecular identifiers. TCRdb passed the PCR reads through MiXCR, listing each CDR3 protein once. The top ten hold 3% to 3.5% of the sample, which has more than 450,000 distinct CDR3 sequences, around 17% seen once.

This clonotype was sampled from a human donor who donated a stem cell graft to a child with acute lymphoblastic leukemia. The sequenced sample was PBMCs from the stem cell graft donor, obtained from the stem cell graft. The chain couples TRBV28 to TRBJ2-5; D perhaps matches TRBD1 (6 bases). CDR3 residues: CASRGAFSPQETQYF. CDR3 coding DNA: TGTGCCAGCAGGGGGGCCTTCTCGCCTCAAGAGACCCAGTACTTC.